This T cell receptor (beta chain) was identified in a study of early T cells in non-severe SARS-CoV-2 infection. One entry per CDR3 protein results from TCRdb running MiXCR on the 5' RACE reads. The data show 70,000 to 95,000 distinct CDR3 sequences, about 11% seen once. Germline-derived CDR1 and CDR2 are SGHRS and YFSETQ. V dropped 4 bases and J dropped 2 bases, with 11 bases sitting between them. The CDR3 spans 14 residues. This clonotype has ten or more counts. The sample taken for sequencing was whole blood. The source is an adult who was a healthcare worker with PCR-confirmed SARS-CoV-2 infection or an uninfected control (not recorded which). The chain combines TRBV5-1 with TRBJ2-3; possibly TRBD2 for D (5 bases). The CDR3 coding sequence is TGCGCCAGCAGCCCCGGACTTTCCACAGATACGCAGTATTTT. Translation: CASSPGLSTDTQYF.